This T cell receptor beta chain derives from a study of shared clonotypes between healthy human individuals. As for the study in general: Every donor yielded three CD4 naive, three CD4 memory, two CD8 naive and one CD8 memory plate.

Genomic DNA (from each subset) was split evenly across several immunoSEQ plates. Clones were read by immunoSEQ multiplex PCR, and TCRdb kept only the in-frame ones, dropping some. The table records around 560,000 clones, 95% of them present only once. Terminally differentiated effector memory CD45RA+ cells were excluded from the naive CD8 cells, which were CD45RO-negative and positively selected for CCR7. CDR3 length: 14 residues. Trimming removed 3 bases from V and 8 bases from J; junction bases left unmatched: 8. The germline V gene has CDR1 MNHEY and CDR2 SMNVEV (reference sequence). The chain is built from TRBV27 and TRBJ1-2; 8 nucleotides agree with TRBD1. The specimen was naive CD8+ T cells sorted from blood. This TCR came from a woman younger than 45 in good health. This chain's CDR3 is CASSFTGGRNGYTF. CDR3 coding DNA: TGTGCCAGCAGTTTTACAGGGGGAAGGAACGGCTACACCTTC.